The entry below gives a single TCR beta chain sequence along with its context. The data were obtained in a study of blood T cell repertoires in COVID-19. In the study overall: Nucleic acid was either cDNA or gDNA, and it came from T cells, B-cell-depleted T cells, or PBMCs.

Per the original data handling: Estimated nucleated cell counts came from reference gene primer amplification. TCRdb's copy holds only in-frame clones and misses some; the assay was immunoSEQ multiplex PCR. V and J calls and clone size are those listed in that table; D and trimming were worked out from the DNA. Of 160,000 or so clones in the sample, about 88% were seen once. V was clipped by 0 bases and J by 3 bases; unmatched bases: 6. CDR1 SGHTA and CDR2 FQGNSA come from the germline V gene. The CDR3 covers 16 residues. The material sequenced was peripheral blood. The TCR comes from a man in his 60s with active or convalescent COVID-19. The chain employs TRBV7-2 and TRBJ2-5; 8 bases match TRBD2. The CDR3 DNA sequence: TGTGCCAGCAGCTTAGCGGGGACTAGGGTTGAAGAGACCCAGTACTTC. The encoded protein is CASSLAGTRVEETQYF.